This T cell receptor (beta chain) emerged from a study of T cells in Graves' hyperthyroidism and ophthalmopathy. The wider study: The initial diagnosis was the point when peripheral blood was collected, ahead of any treatment. Overall study findings and caveats: Ophthalmopathy and stable hyperthyroidism were separated by a 13 V-J model. With a median lead of around 5.9 months before onset, the model predicted ophthalmopathy.

The study excluded patients with uncontrolled infection, other autoimmune disease, pregnancy or lactation. This clonotype showed up many times. The antigen is not known. RNA transcripts served as the template for amplifying TCR beta CDR3 regions. In the first-round RT-PCR of the TCR CDR3, the HTBI primer set was used. Using its own MiXCR run on the multiplex PCR reads, TCRdb lists one record per CDR3 protein. There are hundreds of thousands of distinct CDR3 sequences in the sample; around 15% occur only once, and 3.8% lies in the top ten. This CDR3 has 12 residues. V lost 6 bases and J lost 10, with 13 bases in between.

This receptor was identified in a woman under 40 with Graves' hyperthyroidism. The specimen was blood. This chain links TRBV12-3 or TRBV12-4 with TRBJ2-1, with TRBD2 as a possible D gene (5 bases). This chain's CDR3 is CASSLTPGEQFF. The CDR3 region has the DNA TGTGCCAGCAGCCTTACACCGGGAGAGCAGTTCTTC.